A single sample gave rise to the 5 T cell receptor beta chains below, sequenced in a study of post-analysis software for immune sequencing data. Whole-study results and caveats: Patients used five TRBV segments, including TRBV5-6, TRBV5-1 and TRBV20-1, more often than controls.

For these TCRs, the target antigens are not known. Unique molecular identifiers were carried by the TCR beta cDNA libraries. From the PCR reads, TCRdb called clonotypes with MiXCR, one entry per CDR3 protein. The sample contains about 460,000 distinct CDR3 sequences, roughly 45% of which appear only once. Sequenced material: blood. These receptors were taken from a girl between 5 and 17 years old with multiple sclerosis.

This chain uses TRBV6-1 with TRBJ1-5, with D possibly TRBD1 on 6 matching bases. This CDR3 region has 16 residues. The germline V gene encodes CDR1 MNHNS and CDR2 SASEGT. V dropped 0 bases and J dropped 4 bases, with 13 bases sitting between them. The CDR3 here is CASSEARGQSNQPQHF. In DNA, the CDR3 is TGTGCCAGCAGTGAAGCGAGAGGACAGTCTAATCAGCCCCAGCATTTT.

The chain carries TRBV20-1 and TRBJ1-1, with D uncertain. Trimming took 1 base from V and 13 from J, leaving 10 bases between them. There are 10 residues in the CDR3. Germline CDR1 reads DFQATT; CDR2 reads SNEGSKA (reference sequence). The chain's CDR3 is CSARVREGFF. The CDR3 DNA sequence: TGCAGTGCTAGAGTTCGCGAGGGTTTCTTT.

The chain carries TRBV12-3 or TRBV12-4 and TRBJ2-1; maybe TRBD2 (5 bases). The CDR3 has 15 residues. Trimming pared 7 bases from V and 5 bases from J, leaving 18 bases between. Written as DNA, the CDR3 is TGTGCCAGCACCCCCGGGGATAGCGTTAACAATGAGCAGTTCTTC. It is translated as CASTPGDSVNNEQFF.

V is TRBV12-3 or TRBV12-4 and J is TRBJ2-7, with D perhaps being TRBD1 or TRBD2 (5 bases each). The V end lost 4 bases, the J end lost 2 bases, and 12 bases lay between the germline ends. The CDR3 is 14 residues long. CDR3 loop: CASSSGTPAYEQYF. CDR3 bases: TGTGCCAGCAGTTCCGGGACCCCGGCCTACGAGCAGTACTTC.

The rearrangement uses TRBV7-3 and TRBJ1-6; unclear D gene. CDR1 and CDR2 (germline): SGHTA, FQGTGA. Trimming cost V 6 bases and J 8 bases, with 5 bases left between them. The CDR3 is 11 residues long. The CDR3 loop reads CASRRDSPLHF. The CDR3 coding sequence is TGTGCCAGCAGGCGCGATTCACCCCTCCACTTT.